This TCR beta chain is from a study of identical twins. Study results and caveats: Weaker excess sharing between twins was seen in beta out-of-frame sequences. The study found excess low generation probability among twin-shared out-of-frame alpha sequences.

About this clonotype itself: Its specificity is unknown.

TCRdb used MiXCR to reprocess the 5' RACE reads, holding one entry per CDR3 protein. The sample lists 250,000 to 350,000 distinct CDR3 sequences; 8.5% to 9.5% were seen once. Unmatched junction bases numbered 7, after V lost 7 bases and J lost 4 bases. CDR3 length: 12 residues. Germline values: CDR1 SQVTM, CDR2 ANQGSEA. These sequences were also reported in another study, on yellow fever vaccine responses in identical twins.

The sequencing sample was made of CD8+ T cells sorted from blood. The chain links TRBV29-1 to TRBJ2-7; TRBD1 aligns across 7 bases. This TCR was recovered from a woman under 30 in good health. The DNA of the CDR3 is TGCAGCGCCGTCGGACAGGATTACGAGCAGTACTTC. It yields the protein CSAVGQDYEQYF.